The 7 T cell receptor beta chains given below trace back to one sample, sequenced in a study of post-analysis software for immune sequencing data. Study observations and caveats: Patients carried roughly 5 TRBV segments more frequently than controls did, and TRBV5-6, TRBV5-1 and TRBV20-1 were among them.

Antigens for these TCRs are unknown. Every TCR beta cDNA library bore unique molecular identifiers. TCRdb independently ran MiXCR on the PCR reads; one entry per CDR3 protein. There are some 800,000 distinct CDR3 sequences in the sample; roughly 50% occur only once, and roughly 5% lies in the top ten. The sequenced sample was blood. The receptors come from a girl between 10 and 17 years old with multiple sclerosis.

The table lists this clonotype with a few counts. The chain links TRBV5-8 to TRBJ1-2; a possible D gene is TRBD1 (5 bases). The CDR3 has 16 residues. Germline-derived CDR1 and CDR2 are SGHTS and YDEGEE. Trimming removed 1 base at V and 3 bases at J, with 16 bases between. The CDR3, as DNA: TGTGCCAGCAGCTTGAGTGTGGGACCCAGACACTATGGCTACACCTTC. It specifies CASSLSVGPRHYGYTF.

CDR3 DNA: TGTGCCAGCAGTGCACTAGCGGGAGAAGGTTTGGATAATGAGCAGTTCTTC. Its translation is CASSALAGEGLDNEQFF. The V and J genes are TRBV6-1 and TRBJ2-1, with 11 bases aligning to TRBD2. J gave up 7 bases and V 4 bases, and 12 bases lay outside the gene matches. This CDR3 contains 17 residues. Germline values: CDR1 MNHNS, CDR2 SASEGT.

The chain uses TRBV10-3 and TRBJ2-7, with TRBD2 matching over 9 bases. After removal of 11 bases from V and 1 base from J, the junction contained 9 bases not matched to a gene. Germline V CDR1 and CDR2: ENHRY, SYGVKD. The CDR3 covers 14 residues. The CDR3 nucleotides read TGTGCCTTTCGTGCTCTAGCGGGGTCCTACGAGCAGTACTTC. This codes for CAFRALAGSYEQYF.

The V and J genes are TRBV20-1 and TRBJ2-2, with D possibly matching TRBD2 (6 bases). Trimming took off 6 bases at V and 3 bases at J, with 20 bases between the two ends. The CDR3 totals 16 residues. In germline, CDR1 is DFQATT, CDR2 SNEGSKA (reference sequence). Written as DNA, the CDR3 is TGCAGTGCCCTGGACGGGCGGAGGGTGTACACCGGGGAGCTGTTTTTT. As protein: CSALDGRRVYTGELFF.

The sample holds one count of this clonotype. This chain joins TRBV4-3 and TRBJ2-7; D may be TRBD2 (6 bases). Germline values: CDR1 LGHNA, CDR2 YSLEER. Trimming stripped 1 base from V and 12 bases from J, with 16 bases between. The CDR3 extends over 13 amino acids. In nucleotides, the CDR3 is TGCGCCAGCAGCCAAGTACGGGGACTTCCCCCGTACTTC. This translates into CASSQVRGLPPYF.

This clonotype was seen a handful of times. This chain joins TRBV2 and TRBJ2-1; 10 bases fit TRBD2. Trimming removed 6 bases from V and 4 bases from J; junction bases left unmatched: 6. Germline-derived CDR1 and CDR2 are SNHLY and FYNNEI. This CDR3 contains 15 residues. In DNA, the CDR3 is TGTGCCAGCAGAACCGGAGCGGGAGGGTACAATGAGCAGTTCTTC. It encodes CASRTGAGGYNEQFF. The full variable domain, completed using reference TRBV2 and TRBJ2-1, is EPEVTQTPSHQVTQMGQEVILRCVPISNHLYFYWYRQILGQKVEFLVSFYNNEISEKSEIFDDQFSVERPDGSNFTLKIRSTKLEDSAMYFCASRTGAGGYNEQFFGPGTRLTVL.

This rearrangement joins TRBV7-2 to TRBJ2-7; D ambiguous. Trimming shortened V by 4 bases and J by 5 bases, and 12 bases separated the two germline ends. The CDR3 has 13 amino acids. Germline-derived CDR1 and CDR2 are SGHTA and FQGNSA. The CDR3 bases are TGTGCCAGCAGCTGGGTCCCCCAGAACGAGCAGTACTTC. This translates into CASSWVPQNEQYF.